Below, 19 T cell receptor beta chains from the same sample are listed, as sequenced in a study of Ad26.COV2.S vaccination and SARS-CoV-2 variants (dated by TCRdb to about 2021). In light of the paper, this sample's time point label describes: individuals recovered from natural SARS-CoV-2 infection. Receptor amplification or capture employed the immunoSEQ multiplex PCR assay. TCRdb limited this immuneACCESS table to in-frame rearrangements with V and J called. A share of clones is missing; checked studies link under half to unresolved V genes, and the rest is unexplained. The sample yields some 190,000 clones; roughly nine tenths were counted once. The ten largest clonotypes hold less than 6% of the sample. Sequenced material: peripheral blood, taken after recovery from COVID-19. All receptors come from a human donor who had recovered from COVID-19.

V gene TRBV10-2 combines with J gene TRBJ1-1; D is perhaps TRBD1 (5 bases). This CDR3 is 15 amino acids long. V was cut by 8 bases and J by 1 base, with 17 bases left in between. The V gene's germline CDR1 is WSHSY and CDR2 SAAADI. The CDR3 loop is CASGNRGAGNTEAFF. The CDR3 coding sequence is TGCGCCAGCGGGAACAGAGGGGCAGGGAACACTGAAGCTTTCTTT.

The gene calls are TRBV6-5 and TRBJ1-1; D possibly corresponds to TRBD1 (6 bases). Germline lookup yields CDR1 MNHEY and CDR2 SVGAGI. With 4 bases removed from V and 8 bases from J, the gap between germline ends came to 14 bases. The CDR3 loop spans 13 amino acids. In DNA form, the CDR3 reads TGTGCCAGCAGTTCCGCTTCAGGGGCAGAAGCTTTCTTT. Its translation is CASSSASGAEAFF.

In DNA, the CDR3 is TGTGCCAGCAGTTACCCAGGGACCAATGAGCAGTTCTTC. Translating it yields CASSYPGTNEQFF. This chain links TRBV6-5 with TRBJ2-1; D might be TRBD1 or TRBD2, each matching 5 bases. CDR1 MNHEY and CDR2 SVGAGI come from the germline V gene. The CDR3 consists of 13 residues. Between the trimmed V and J ends, which lost 2 bases and 6 bases, there was a span of 8 bases.

The chain has TRBV7-9 and TRBJ1-3, with D unclear. This CDR3 spans 16 amino acids. The ends were cut back, 5 bases at V and 0 bases at J, with 14 bases in the middle. In germline, CDR1 is SEHNR, CDR2 FQNEAQ (reference sequence). In DNA, the CDR3 is TGTGCCAGCAGCCTAAAGGGCAGCAGCTCTGGAAACACCATATATTTT. Translation gives CASSLKGSSSGNTIYF.

Here the CDR3 DNA reads TGTGCCAGCAGTTTGTTTCGACTAGCGGGCTCCTACAATGAGCAGTTCTTC. Translating it yields CASSLFRLAGSYNEQFF. The V and J genes are TRBV28 and TRBJ2-1; 10 nucleotides match TRBD2. The V gene end was trimmed by 3 bases and the J gene end by 0 bases; junction bases not matched to a gene: 5. The CDR3 covers 17 residues. Per germline, CDR1 MDHEN and CDR2 SYDVKM.

The V call is TRBV4-2, the J call TRBJ2-1, with TRBD2 matching over 8 bases. The CDR3 has 14 amino acids. The ends lost 3 bases at V and 5 bases at J; junction bases unmatched: 3. In germline, CDR1 is LGHNA, CDR2 YNFKEQ. The CDR3: CASSQGLGDNEQFF. In nucleotides, the CDR3 is TGTGCCAGCAGCCAGGGACTAGGAGACAATGAGCAGTTCTTC.

This clone appeared a few times. The chain recombines TRBV7-2 with TRBJ2-7; 9 positions match TRBD1. V gave up 7 bases and J gave up 0 bases; unmatched junction bases: 7. This CDR3 contains 15 residues. Germline V gene sequence: CDR1 SGHTA, CDR2 FQGNSA. Here the CDR3 reads CASTLPDRGSYEQYF. The CDR3, as DNA: TGTGCCAGCACCCTCCCGGACAGGGGCTCCTACGAGCAGTACTTC. The entire variable domain, with the rest obtained from reference TRBV7-2 and TRBJ2-7, is as follows: GAGVSQSPSNKVTEKGKDVELRCDPISGHTALYWYRQSLGQGLEFLIYFQGNSAPDKSGLPSDRFSAERTGGSVSTLTIQRTQQEDSAVYLCASTLPDRGSYEQYFGPGTRLTVT.

The J gene is TRBJ1-4, the V gene TRBV6-1, with D unclear. CDR1 and CDR2 from the germline V gene are MNHNS and SASEGT. The V and J ends lost 0 bases and 5 bases respectively, with 7 bases between them. CDR3 length: 14 residues. The CDR3 DNA sequence: TGTGCCAGCAGTGAAGCGGTCCGGAATGAAAAACTGTTTTTT. Residues: CASSEAVRNEKLFF.

The chain couples TRBV2 to TRBJ1-6; TRBD1 agrees at 8 bases. Germline CDR1 and CDR2: SNHLY and FYNNEI. Trimming took 5 bases from V and 7 from J; bases not matched to a gene: 22. The CDR3 is 20 amino acids. The CDR3 is CASSPSIAGQATGANSPLHF. CDR3 bases: TGTGCCAGCAGTCCTTCAATCGCGGGACAGGCTACCGGGGCCAATTCACCCCTCCACTTT.

The rearrangement links TRBV6-5 to TRBJ2-1; 9 bases fit TRBD1. Germline CDR1 reads MNHEY; CDR2 reads SVGAGI. This CDR3 has 16 amino acids. The trim removed 0 bases at V and 6 bases at J, leaving 6 bases unmatched. CDR3 sequence reads: CASSYSRDRVINEQFF. In DNA form, the CDR3 reads TGTGCCAGCAGTTACTCGAGGGACAGGGTGATCAATGAGCAGTTCTTC.

The chain has TRBV7-9 and TRBJ2-1; the D is unclear. The germline V and J ends were trimmed by 1 base and 3 bases, with 10 bases remaining between them. CDR3 size: 15 residues. Germline V gives CDR1 SEHNR, CDR2 FQNEAQ (reference sequence). The CDR3 DNA is TGTGCCAGCAGCTTAGGAGGCACGATCTACAATGAGCAGTTCTTC. Its translation: CASSLGGTIYNEQFF.

This chain connects TRBV6-5 to TRBJ1-2; D ambiguous. The CDR3 runs 11 residues. The germline V gene encodes CDR1 MNHEY and CDR2 SVGAGI. The CDR3 sequence is CAVDTGNGYTF. CDR3 bases: TGTGCTGTCGACACCGGTAATGGCTACACCTTC.

The chain joins TRBV2 to TRBJ1-6; D unclear. The CDR3 contains 11 residues. V gave up 9 bases and J gave up 5 bases, with 5 bases separating them. The germline V gene encodes CDR1 SNHLY and CDR2 FYNNEI. The CDR3 reads CARLNNSPLHF. DNA for the CDR3: TGTGCCAGGCTAAATAATTCACCCCTCCACTTT. Filled out from reference TRBV2 and TRBJ1-6, the complete variable domain reads EPEVTQTPSHQVTQMGQEVILRCVPISNHLYFYWYRQILGQKVEFLVSFYNNEISEKSEIFDDQFSVERPDGSNFTLKIRSTKLEDSAMYFCARLNNSPLHFGNGTRLTVT.

The genes are TRBV9 and TRBJ1-2; D gene unclear. This CDR3 contains 15 residues. The germline gives CDR1 SGDLS, CDR2 YYNGEE. Trimming pared 4 bases from V and 5 bases from J, leaving 18 bases between. The CDR3 spells CASSSRVFASYGYTF. DNA for the CDR3: TGTGCCAGCAGCTCAAGGGTTTTCGCCTCGTATGGCTACACCTTC. The full variable domain, with the rest looked up from reference TRBV9 and TRBJ1-2, is DSGVTQTPKHLITATGQRVTLRCSPRSGDLSVYWYQQSLDQGLQFLIQYYNGEERAKGNILERFSAQQFPDLHSELNLSSLELGDSALYFCASSSRVFASYGYTFGSGTRLTVV.

The chain employs TRBV2 and TRBJ2-7; D assignment may be TRBD1 or TRBD2 (5 bases each). Trimming took 7 bases from V and 6 from J, leaving 13 bases between them. The CDR3 extends over 12 amino acids. In germline, CDR1 is SNHLY, CDR2 FYNNEI. CDR3 loop: CASTVGESEQYF. The CDR3 DNA reads as TGTGCCAGCACAGTGGGGGAGAGCGAGCAGTACTTC.

The chain has TRBV11-2 and TRBJ2-5, with D tentatively TRBD2 (6 bases). CDR1 and CDR2 from the germline V gene are SGHAT and FQNNGV. The CDR3 is 13 amino acids. V lost 1 base and J lost 5, with 8 bases in between. Here the CDR3 reads CASSLAGVETQYF. CDR3 nucleotide sequence: TGTGCCAGCAGCTTAGCGGGGGTGGAGACCCAGTACTTC.

The chain uses TRBV15 and TRBJ1-2; D remains unclear. The length of the CDR3 is 14 residues. The germline V gene encodes CDR1 LNHNV and CDR2 YYDKDF (reference sequence). Trimming removed 0 bases from V and 8 bases from J, with 13 bases in between. The CDR3 DNA is TGTGCCACCAGCAGAGATACGGATAGGCAGGGCTACACCTTC. This codes for CATSRDTDRQGYTF.

The chain is built from TRBV4-1 and TRBJ2-5; TRBD2 is a possible D gene (6 bases). The CDR3 spans 15 residues. Germline CDR1 and CDR2: MGHRA and YSYEKL. Trimming shortened V by 0 bases and J by 0 bases, and 8 bases separated the two germline ends. The CDR3, as DNA: TGCGCCAGCAGCCAAGATCGGGGGTACCAAGAGACCCAGTACTTC. Its translation: CASSQDRGYQETQYF.

In this sample, this clone turned up once. V gene TRBV19 combines with J gene TRBJ1-4, with 9 bases identical to TRBD1. The CDR3 covers 14 residues. The ends lost 5 bases at V and 8 bases at J; junction bases unmatched: 6. The germline V gene has CDR1 LNHDA and CDR2 SQIVND (reference sequence). CDR3 protein: CASSDDRGGEKLFF. DNA for the CDR3: TGTGCCAGTAGTGACGACAGGGGGGGAGAAAAACTGTTTTTT.